These 9 T cell receptor beta chains were sequenced from one sample in a study of blood T cell repertoires in COVID-19. Sequenced by immunoSEQ multiplex PCR; TCRdb stores in-frame clones only, minus some. The top ten hold about 15% of the sample, which has some 230,000 clones, just under 85% seen once. What was sequenced was PBMCs or T cells enriched from blood (not recorded which). These receptors were collected from a man in his forties who had recovered from COVID-19.

The CDR3 DNA reads as TGTGCCAGCAGCCCGATACAGGGGTACACTGAAGCTTTCTTT. As protein: CASSPIQGYTEAFF. The chain recombines TRBV7-2 with TRBJ1-1, with 7 positions matching TRBD1. Trimming at V came to 5 bases and at J to 3 bases, leaving 6 bases not matched to a gene. The CDR3 length is 14 residues. Germline assignment: CDR1 SGHTA and CDR2 FQGNSA.

V is TRBV5-1 and J is TRBJ1-4, with 9 bases that match TRBD1. This CDR3 region has 14 residues. After removal of 6 bases from V and 9 bases from J, the junction contained 9 bases not matched to a gene. Germline CDR1 and CDR2: SGHRS and YFSETQ. The CDR3 sequence: CASNPGQGHQKLFF. The CDR3 nucleotides are TGCGCCAGCAACCCGGGACAGGGTCATCAAAAACTGTTTTTT. Looking up the rest from reference TRBV5-1 and TRBJ1-4 gives the full variable domain: KAGVTQTPRYLIKTRGQQVTLSCSPISGHRSVSWYQQTPGQGLQFLFEYFSETQRNKGNFPGRFSGRQFSNSRSEMNVSTLELGDSALYLCASNPGQGHQKLFFGSGTQLSVL.

The chain joins TRBV2 to TRBJ2-7, with D possibly being TRBD2 (5 bases). The V gene lost 6 bases and the J gene lost 0 bases, with 12 bases spanning the gap. This CDR3 comprises 14 residues. Per germline, CDR1 SNHLY and CDR2 FYNNEI. The CDR3 DNA reads TGTGCCAGCAGCGCCCAGGAGGCCTCCTACGAGCAGTACTTC. Translation gives CASSAQEASYEQYF.

The V and J genes are TRBV5-6 and TRBJ2-2; maybe TRBD2 (6 bases). The V end lost 2 bases, the J end lost 2 bases, and 7 bases lay between the germline ends. CDR1 is SGHDT, CDR2 YYEEEE, per germline. This CDR3 has 14 residues. CDR3 amino acids: CASSFGGNTGELFF. Written as DNA, the CDR3 is TGTGCCAGCAGCTTCGGGGGAAACACCGGGGAGCTGTTTTTT. Together with reference TRBV5-6 and TRBJ2-2, the CDR3 gives the full variable domain: DAGVTQSPTHLIKTRGQQVTLRCSPKSGHDTVSWYQQALGQGPQFIFQYYEEEERQRGNFPDRFSGHQFPNYSSELNVNALLLGDSALYLCASSFGGNTGELFFGEGSRLTVL.

The chain uses TRBV14 and TRBJ1-1, with TRBD1 matching 8 bases. V lost 4 bases and J lost 0; bases outside the gene matches: 4. CDR1 is SGHDN, CDR2 FVKESK, per germline. The CDR3 is 15 amino acids. This CDR3 reads CASSPRQGMNTEAFF. The CDR3 DNA is TGTGCCAGCAGCCCTCGACAGGGGATGAACACTGAAGCTTTCTTT.

The chain couples TRBV7-7 to TRBJ2-1; 12 nucleotides align to TRBD2. Trimming at V came to 5 bases and at J to 1 base, leaving 6 bases not matched to a gene. Germline CDR1 SSHAT, CDR2 FNYEAQ (reference sequence). CDR3 length: 17 residues. DNA for the CDR3: TGTGCCAGCAGCCCGACTAGCGGGGGCCATTCCTACAATGAGCAGTTCTTC. Translated, it gives CASSPTSGGHSYNEQFF.

The sample holds one count of this clone. The genes are TRBV2 and TRBJ2-7; 9 bases line up with TRBD1. The ends lost 7 bases at V and 5 bases at J; junction bases unmatched: 3. Germline loops: CDR1 SNHLY, CDR2 FYNNEI. The CDR3 spans 12 residues. This chain's CDR3 is CASTRDRDEQYF. For the CDR3, the DNA is TGTGCCAGCACCCGGGACAGGGACGAGCAGTACTTC. Full variable domain (missing parts from reference TRBV2 and TRBJ2-7): EPEVTQTPSHQVTQMGQEVILRCVPISNHLYFYWYRQILGQKVEFLVSFYNNEISEKSEIFDDQFSVERPDGSNFTLKIRSTKLEDSAMYFCASTRDRDEQYFGPGTRLTVT.

J is TRBJ1-2 and V is TRBV27; 9 nucleotides agree with TRBD1. V dropped 5 bases and J dropped 8; count of bases not matched to a gene: 12. Germline CDR1 reads MNHEY; CDR2 reads SMNVEV (reference sequence). The CDR3 runs to 15 residues. This CDR3 is CASSTLQGAIFGYTF. CDR3 DNA sequence: TGTGCCAGCAGTACCCTACAGGGGGCCATCTTCGGCTACACCTTC.

The V and J genes are TRBV4-1 and TRBJ1-3; 8 bases are shared with TRBD1. Per the germline V gene, CDR1 is MGHRA and CDR2 is YSYEKL. J lost 2 bases, V lost 3 bases, and 6 bases had no gene match. The length of the CDR3 is 16 residues. Here the CDR3 reads CASSHVDRGAGNTIYF. CDR3 bases: TGCGCCAGCAGCCACGTAGACAGGGGAGCTGGAAACACCATATATTTT.